The 20 T cell receptor beta chains listed next were all sequenced from one sample in a study of cytotoxic CD8 clonotypes in ibrutinib-treated CLL. Method: immunoSEQ multiplex PCR; TCRdb's copy keeps in-frame clones and lacks some. The data contain nearly 15,000 clones, roughly 66% of them singletons. This sample comprised PBMCs, obtained before ibrutinib treatment. Receptors were obtained from a human donor with chronic lymphocytic leukemia.

The chain recombines TRBV2 with TRBJ2-2, with unresolved D. CDR1 and CDR2 (germline): SNHLY, FYNNEI. This CDR3 spans 13 amino acids. Trimming removed 6 bases from V and 1 base from J, with 6 bases in between. CDR3 nucleotides: TGTGCCAGCAGGGAAAAGAACACCGGGGAGCTGTTTTTT. Protein: CASREKNTGELFF.

The chain links TRBV30 to TRBJ2-3; 7 nucleotides line up with TRBD2. V was pared by 0 bases and J by 6 bases, with 12 bases of the junction left unmatched. CDR1 is GTSNPN and CDR2 is SVGIG in the germline V gene (reference sequence). The CDR3 runs 16 residues. CDR3 in DNA: TGTGCCTGGAGTGTACTGCGCCGGAGCGGGGTGGATACGCAGTATTTT. Its protein product is CAWSVLRRSGVDTQYF. Filled out from reference TRBV30 and TRBJ2-3, the complete variable domain reads SQTIHQWPATLVQPVGSPLSLECTVEGTSNPNLYWYRQAAGRGLQLLFYSVGIGQISSEVPQNLSASRPQDRQFILSSKKLLLSDSGFYLCAWSVLRRSGVDTQYFGPGTRLTVL.

The chain combines TRBV5-1 with TRBJ2-1; TRBD2 is a possible D gene (6 bases). Per germline, CDR1 SGHRS and CDR2 YFSETQ. V dropped 2 bases and J dropped 4 bases, with 16 bases sitting between them. There are 16 residues in the CDR3. CDR3 sequence (DNA): TGCGCCAGCAGCTTAAGCGGCGGGACGAGTTACAATGAGCAGTTCTTC. This codes for CASSLSGGTSYNEQFF.

The chain uses TRBV6-5 and TRBJ1-2, with D possibly matching TRBD1 (5 bases). This CDR3 comprises 13 residues. In germline, CDR1 is MNHEY, CDR2 SVGAGI. The germline V and J ends were trimmed by 4 bases and 2 bases, with 8 bases remaining between them. CDR3 sequence (DNA): TGTGCCAGCAGTTGGACACAGAACTATGGCTACACCTTC. Amino acid sequence: CASSWTQNYGYTF.

The chain employs TRBV7-9 and TRBJ2-3, with D unclear. Germline-derived CDR1 and CDR2 are SEHNR and FQNEAQ (reference sequence). Trimming removed 5 bases at V and 6 bases at J, with 12 bases between. The CDR3 is made up of 13 amino acids. CDR3 nucleotide sequence: TGTGCCAGCAGCCTTAGCCCCGCCGATACGCAGTATTTT. It translates to CASSLSPADTQYF.

The rearrangement uses TRBV27 and TRBJ2-3; 10 nucleotides agree with TRBD1. Germline trimming cut 1 base from V and 1 base from J; bases unmatched to any gene: 2. CDR1 and CDR2 (germline): MNHEY, SMNVEV (reference sequence). This CDR3 spans 16 amino acids. This CDR3 is CASSLWGTGGTDTQYF. The DNA of the CDR3 is TGTGCCAGCAGTTTATGGGGGACAGGGGGCACAGATACGCAGTATTTT.

The J gene is TRBJ2-7, the V gene TRBV19; TRBD1 matches at 7 bases. This CDR3 region has 15 residues. The J segment lost 2 bases and the V segment lost 6 bases, leaving 10 bases of the junction unmatched. CDR1 is LNHDA, CDR2 SQIVND, per germline (reference sequence). CDR3 sequence: CASRRGRTTTYEQYF. DNA for the CDR3: TGTGCCAGTAGAAGGGGGCGTACCACTACCTACGAGCAGTACTTC.

The chain employs TRBV11-2 and TRBJ1-2; 11 bases agree with TRBD1. The CDR3 sequence is 15 residues long. J lost 5 bases, V lost 1 base, and 3 bases had no gene match. CDR1 SGHAT and CDR2 FQNNGV come from the germline V gene. DNA for the CDR3: TGTGCCAGCAGCTTAGTAGGACAGGGGGCGTATGGCTACACCTTC. It encodes CASSLVGQGAYGYTF.

The chain combines TRBV7-6 with TRBJ2-5; a weak D match, TRBD2 (6 bases). The CDR3 runs 13 residues. Germline values: CDR1 SGHVS, CDR2 FNYEAQ. V lost 0 bases to trimming and J lost 5 bases, with 7 bases between them. For the CDR3, the DNA is TGTGCCAGCAGCTTAGCGGGGGGTGAGACCCAGTACTTC. It yields the protein CASSLAGGETQYF.

V is TRBV4-1 and J is TRBJ2-1; 7 nucleotides agree with TRBD2. The CDR3 has 16 residues. Trimming took 1 base from V and 3 from J; bases not matched to a gene: 6. Germline lookup yields CDR1 MGHRA and CDR2 YSYEKL. The CDR3 loop reads CASSQGWERGYNEQFF. The CDR3 nucleotides read TGCGCCAGCAGCCAAGGGTGGGAGCGGGGCTACAATGAGCAGTTCTTC.

V usage is TRBV7-9 and J usage is TRBJ2-3; D perhaps matches TRBD1 (5 bases). The V and J ends lost 5 bases and 1 base respectively, with 13 bases between them. The CDR3 sequence is 15 residues long. Germline-derived CDR1 and CDR2 are SEHNR and FQNEAQ (reference sequence). The CDR3 DNA follows: TGTGCCAGCAGCATAAGGGGATTAGGCACAGATACGCAGTATTTT. Residues: CASSIRGLGTDTQYF.

This clone was observed a single time. The V call is TRBV5-1, the J call TRBJ2-1; 8 nucleotides line up with TRBD2. This CDR3 has 15 amino acids. After removal of 5 bases from V and 2 bases from J, the junction contained 6 bases not matched to a gene. CDR1 and CDR2 (germline): SGHRS, YFSETQ. The CDR3 coding sequence is TGCGCCAGCAGGACCTTCGGGGGGGCCTACAATGAGCAGTTCTTC. Its translation: CASRTFGGAYNEQFF.

By its share, this clone is medium-sized. This chain links TRBV6-6 with TRBJ1-2; the D gene is possibly TRBD1 (6 bases). The CDR3 is 11 residues long. The V end lost 6 bases, the J end lost 4 bases, and 6 bases lay between the germline ends. Looked up from germline, CDR1 is MNHNY and CDR2 is SVGAGI (reference sequence). CDR3 coding DNA: TGTGCCAGCAGGACAGGCTATGGCTACACCTTC. This encodes CASRTGYGYTF.

The chain couples TRBV11-2 to TRBJ1-6; 8 nucleotides align to TRBD1. The CDR3 extends over 13 amino acids. With V trimmed by 5 bases and J by 10 bases, 4 bases remained unmatched. Germline CDR1 SGHAT, CDR2 FQNNGV. The CDR3 coding sequence is TGTGCCAGCAGCGGACAGGGAGGATCACCCCTCCACTTT. Protein sequence: CASSGQGGSPLHF. Variable domain in full (rest from reference TRBV11-2 and TRBJ1-6): EAGVAQSPRYKIIEKRQSVAFWCNPISGHATLYWYQQILGQGPKLLIQFQNNGVVDDSQLPKDRFSAERLKGVDSTLKIQPAKLEDSAVYLCASSGQGGSPLHFGNGTRLTVT.

The rearrangement links TRBV5-4 to TRBJ2-5, with 12 bases fitting TRBD1. Germline V lookup: CDR1 SGHNT, CDR2 YYREEE (reference sequence). V trimming: 0 bases; J trimming: 5 bases; junction bases outside the gene matches: 8. The CDR3 loop spans 17 amino acids. The CDR3 DNA reads as TGTGCCAGCAGCTTGGTGGGACAGGGGGCGAGGGAGGAGACCCAGTACTTC. This encodes CASSLVGQGAREETQYF. The whole variable domain, filled in from reference TRBV5-4 and TRBJ2-5, reads ETGVTQSPTHLIKTRGQQVTLRCSSQSGHNTVSWYQQALGQGPQFIFQYYREEENGRGNFPPRFSGLQFPNYSSELNVNALELDDSALYLCASSLVGQGAREETQYFGPGTRLLVL.

V gene TRBV28 combines with J gene TRBJ2-7; 11 nucleotides match TRBD2. J lost 6 bases, V lost 2 bases, and 12 bases had no gene match. The CDR3 has 17 residues. Germline lookup yields CDR1 MDHEN and CDR2 SYDVKM. CDR3 DNA sequence: TGTGCCAGCAGTTTAGTGACTAGCGGGACTTTTCGTTTCGAGCAGTACTTC. Translation: CASSLVTSGTFRFEQYF.

CDR3 nucleotide sequence: TGTGCCAGCAGGTCCTACTCGGGAGGGCCAGATACGCAGTATTTT. It specifies CASRSYSGGPDTQYF. The V call is TRBV27, the J call TRBJ2-3; 8 nucleotides line up with TRBD2. CDR1 is MNHEY and CDR2 is SMNVEV in the germline V gene (reference sequence). V dropped 6 bases and J dropped 4; count of bases not matched to a gene: 9. The CDR3 is 15 residues long.

V and J are TRBV6-5 and TRBJ1-2; the D is unclear. This CDR3 is 14 amino acids long. The V and J ends lost 0 bases and 4 bases respectively, with 9 bases between them. The germline V gene encodes CDR1 MNHEY and CDR2 SVGAGI. CDR3 amino acids: CASSYSDGFYGYTF. CDR3 bases: TGTGCCAGCAGTTACTCCGACGGATTCTATGGCTACACCTTC.

This chain connects TRBV18 to TRBJ1-4; D call uncertain. Trimming removed 6 bases at V and 1 base at J, with 21 bases between. CDR1 and CDR2 from the germline V gene are KGHSH and LQKENI. This CDR3 is 18 amino acids long. The CDR3 loop is CASSRSFQSPETNEKLFF. The CDR3 DNA follows: TGTGCCAGCTCCAGGTCATTCCAATCCCCCGAAACTAATGAAAAACTGTTTTTT.

The V gene is TRBV5-5, the J gene TRBJ1-4; TRBD1 agrees at 8 bases. CDR1 and CDR2 from the germline V gene are SGHKS and YYEKEE (reference sequence). Trimming at V came to 4 bases and at J to 8 bases, leaving 7 bases not matched to a gene. The CDR3 has 14 amino acids. The CDR3 loop is CASSRGQVEEKLFF. Here the CDR3 DNA reads TGTGCCAGCAGCCGGGGACAGGTGGAAGAAAAACTGTTTTTT.